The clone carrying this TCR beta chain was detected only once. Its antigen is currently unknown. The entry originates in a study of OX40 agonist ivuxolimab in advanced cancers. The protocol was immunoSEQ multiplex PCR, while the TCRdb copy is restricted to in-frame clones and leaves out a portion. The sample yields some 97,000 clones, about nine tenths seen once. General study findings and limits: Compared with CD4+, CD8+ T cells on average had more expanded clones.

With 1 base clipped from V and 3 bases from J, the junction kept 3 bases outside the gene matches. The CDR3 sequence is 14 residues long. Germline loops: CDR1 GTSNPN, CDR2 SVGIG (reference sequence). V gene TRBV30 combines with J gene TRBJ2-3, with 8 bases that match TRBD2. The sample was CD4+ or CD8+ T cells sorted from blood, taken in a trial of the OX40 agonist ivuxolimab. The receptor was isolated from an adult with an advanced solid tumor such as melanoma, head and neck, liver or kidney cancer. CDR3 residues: CAWSGGLVTDTQYF. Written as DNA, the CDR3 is TGTGCCTGGAGTGGGGGACTAGTGACAGATACGCAGTATTTT.